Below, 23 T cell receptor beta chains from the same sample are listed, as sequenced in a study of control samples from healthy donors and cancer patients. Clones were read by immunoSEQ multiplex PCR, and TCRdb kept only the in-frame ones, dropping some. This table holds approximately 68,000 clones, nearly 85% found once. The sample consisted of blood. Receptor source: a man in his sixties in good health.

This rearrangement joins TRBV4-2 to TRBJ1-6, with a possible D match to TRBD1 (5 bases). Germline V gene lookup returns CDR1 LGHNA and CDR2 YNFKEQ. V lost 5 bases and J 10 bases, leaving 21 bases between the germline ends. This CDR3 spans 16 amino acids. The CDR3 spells CASSAWGNGVDSPLHF. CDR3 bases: TGTGCCAGCAGCGCCTGGGGGAACGGAGTGGACTCACCCCTCCACTTT.

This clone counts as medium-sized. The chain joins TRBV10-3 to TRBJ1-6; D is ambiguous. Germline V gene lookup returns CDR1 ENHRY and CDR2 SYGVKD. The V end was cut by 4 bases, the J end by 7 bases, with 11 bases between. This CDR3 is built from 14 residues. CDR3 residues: CAISVRQANSPLHF. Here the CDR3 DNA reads TGTGCCATCAGTGTAAGGCAGGCGAATTCACCCCTCCACTTT.

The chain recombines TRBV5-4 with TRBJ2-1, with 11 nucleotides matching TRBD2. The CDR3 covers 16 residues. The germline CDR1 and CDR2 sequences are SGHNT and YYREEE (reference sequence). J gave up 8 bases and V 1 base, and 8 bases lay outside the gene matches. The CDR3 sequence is CASSLQLAGARDEQFF. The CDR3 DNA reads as TGTGCCAGCAGCTTGCAACTAGCGGGAGCCCGGGATGAGCAGTTCTTC.

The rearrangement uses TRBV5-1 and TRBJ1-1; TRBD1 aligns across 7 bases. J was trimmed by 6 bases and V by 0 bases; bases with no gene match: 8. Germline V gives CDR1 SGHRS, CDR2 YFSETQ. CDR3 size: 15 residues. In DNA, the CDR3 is TGCGCCAGCAGCTTGGATGACAGGGATTTGCCTGAAGCTTTCTTT. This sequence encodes CASSLDDRDLPEAFF.

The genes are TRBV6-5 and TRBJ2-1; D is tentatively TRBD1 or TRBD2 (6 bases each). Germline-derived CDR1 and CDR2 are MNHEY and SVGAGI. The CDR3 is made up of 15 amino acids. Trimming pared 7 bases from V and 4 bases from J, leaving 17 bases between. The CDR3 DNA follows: TGTGCCAGCATATCGGACGGGGGCGCTTACAATGAGCAGTTCTTC. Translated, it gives CASISDGGAYNEQFF.

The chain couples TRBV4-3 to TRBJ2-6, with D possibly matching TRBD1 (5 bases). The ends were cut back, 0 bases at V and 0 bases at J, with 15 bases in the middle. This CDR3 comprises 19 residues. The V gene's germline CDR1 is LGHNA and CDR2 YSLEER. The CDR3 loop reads CASSQEGHKFYSGANVLTF. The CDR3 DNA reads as TGCGCCAGCAGCCAAGAAGGACACAAATTCTACTCTGGGGCCAACGTCCTGACTTTC.

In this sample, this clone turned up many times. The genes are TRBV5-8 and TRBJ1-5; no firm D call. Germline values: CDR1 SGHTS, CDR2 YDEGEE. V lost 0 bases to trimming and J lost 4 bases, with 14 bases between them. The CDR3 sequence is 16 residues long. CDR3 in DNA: TGTGCCAGCAGCTTGGGGCTGACGGTAGGTAATCAGCCCCAGCATTTT. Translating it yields CASSLGLTVGNQPQHF.

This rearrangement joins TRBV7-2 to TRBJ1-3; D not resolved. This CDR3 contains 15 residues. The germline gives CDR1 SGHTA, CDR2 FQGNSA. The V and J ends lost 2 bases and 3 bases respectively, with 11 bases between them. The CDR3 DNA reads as TGTGCCAGCAGCTTATCCCTCGGGGTTGGAAACACCATATATTTT. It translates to CASSLSLGVGNTIYF.

CDR3 bases: TGTGCCAGTAGTATAGTGGGCAGCTCTGGAAACACCATATATTTT. The encoded protein is CASSIVGSSGNTIYF. The chain links TRBV19 to TRBJ1-3; no clear D. Deletions cut 1 base from V and 0 bases from J, with 7 bases between. CDR1 and CDR2 from the germline V gene are LNHDA and SQIVND (reference sequence). The CDR3 runs 15 residues. The entire variable domain, with the rest obtained from reference TRBV19 and TRBJ1-3, is as follows: DGGITQSPKYLFRKEGQNVTLSCEQNLNHDAMYWYRQDPGQGLRLIYYSQIVNDFQKGDIAEGYSVSREKKESFPLTVTSAQKNPTAFYLCASSIVGSSGNTIYFGEGSWLTVV.

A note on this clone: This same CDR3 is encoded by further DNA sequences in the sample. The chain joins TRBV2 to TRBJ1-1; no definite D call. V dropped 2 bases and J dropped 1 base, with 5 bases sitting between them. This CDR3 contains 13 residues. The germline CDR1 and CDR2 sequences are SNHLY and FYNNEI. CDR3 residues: CASSELENTEAFF. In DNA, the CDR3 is TGTGCCAGCAGTGAACTAGAGAACACTGAAGCTTTCTTT.

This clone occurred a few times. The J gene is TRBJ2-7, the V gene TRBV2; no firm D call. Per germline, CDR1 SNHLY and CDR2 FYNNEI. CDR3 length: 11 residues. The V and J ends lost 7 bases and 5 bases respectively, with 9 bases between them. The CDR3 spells CASNRWDEQYF. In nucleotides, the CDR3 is TGTGCCAGCAACCGCTGGGACGAGCAGTACTTC.

As DNA, the CDR3 is TGCGCCAGCAGCCAAGGGGAACTAGCGGGAGCTGGTGAGCAGTTCTTC. As protein: CASSQGELAGAGEQFF. This sequence joins TRBV4-3 and TRBJ2-1; the match to TRBD2 covers 11 bases. CDR1 is LGHNA, CDR2 YSLEER, per germline. There are 16 residues in the CDR3. The junction had 8 bases not matched to a gene; V was cut back by 1 base and J by 9 bases.

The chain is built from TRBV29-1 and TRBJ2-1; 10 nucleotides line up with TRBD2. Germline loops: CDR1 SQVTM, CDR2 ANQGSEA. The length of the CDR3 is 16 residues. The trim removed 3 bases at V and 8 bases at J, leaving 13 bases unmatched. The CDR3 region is CSVEDSLAGAGDEQFF. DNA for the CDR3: TGCAGCGTTGAGGATTCCCTAGCGGGAGCTGGAGATGAGCAGTTCTTC.

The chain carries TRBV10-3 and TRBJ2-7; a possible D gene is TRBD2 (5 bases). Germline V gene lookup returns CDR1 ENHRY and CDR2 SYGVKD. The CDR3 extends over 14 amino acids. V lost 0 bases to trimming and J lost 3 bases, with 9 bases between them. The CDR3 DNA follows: TGTGCCATCAGTGAGTCGAGGCGGGTCTACGAGCAGTACTTC. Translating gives CAISESRRVYEQYF.

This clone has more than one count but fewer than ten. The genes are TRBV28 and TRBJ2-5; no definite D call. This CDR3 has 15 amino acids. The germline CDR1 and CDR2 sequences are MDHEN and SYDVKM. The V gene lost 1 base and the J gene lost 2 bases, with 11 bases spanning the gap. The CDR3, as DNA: TGTGCCAGCAGTTTATTAACTCATCCACAAGAGACCCAGTACTTC. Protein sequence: CASSLLTHPQETQYF.

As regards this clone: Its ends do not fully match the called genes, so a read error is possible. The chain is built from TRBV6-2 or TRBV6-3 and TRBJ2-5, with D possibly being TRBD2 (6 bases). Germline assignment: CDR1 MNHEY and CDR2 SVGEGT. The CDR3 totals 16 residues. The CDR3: CASSRDGSLGKEAQYF. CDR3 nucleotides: TGTGCCAGCAGTCGGGACGGGAGTCTGGGTAAAGAGGCCCAGTACTTC.

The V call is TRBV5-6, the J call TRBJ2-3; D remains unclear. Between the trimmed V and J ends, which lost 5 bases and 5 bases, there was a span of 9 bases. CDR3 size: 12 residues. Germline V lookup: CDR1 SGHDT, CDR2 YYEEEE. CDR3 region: CASSSGGDTQYF. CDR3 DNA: TGTGCCAGCAGTTCGGGTGGAGATACGCAGTATTTT.

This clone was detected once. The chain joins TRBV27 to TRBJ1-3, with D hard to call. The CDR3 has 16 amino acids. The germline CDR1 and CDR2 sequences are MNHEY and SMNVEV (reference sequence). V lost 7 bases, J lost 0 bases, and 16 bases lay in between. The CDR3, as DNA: TGTGCCAGCATCGAAATGTGGGATCTCTCTGGAAACACCATATATTTT. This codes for CASIEMWDLSGNTIYF.

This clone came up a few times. Here the CDR3 DNA reads TGCGCCAGCAGCTTGGCGACCTTCCCCTACGAGCAGTACTTC. It codes for CASSLATFPYEQYF. The rearrangement links TRBV5-1 to TRBJ2-7; D unresolved. Trimming cost V 0 bases and J 2 bases, with 9 bases left between them. The CDR3 consists of 14 residues. CDR1 and CDR2 (germline): SGHRS, YFSETQ. The full variable domain, with the rest looked up from reference TRBV5-1 and TRBJ2-7, is KAGVTQTPRYLIKTRGQQVTLSCSPISGHRSVSWYQQTPGQGLQFLFEYFSETQRNKGNFPGRFSGRQFSNSRSEMNVSTLELGDSALYLCASSLATFPYEQYFGPGTRLTVT.

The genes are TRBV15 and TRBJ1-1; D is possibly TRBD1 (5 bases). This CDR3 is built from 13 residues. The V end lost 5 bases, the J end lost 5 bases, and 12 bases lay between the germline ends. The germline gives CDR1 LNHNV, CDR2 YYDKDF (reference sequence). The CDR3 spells CATSGQGSTEAFF. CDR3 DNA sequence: TGTGCCACCAGCGGTCAGGGTAGTACTGAAGCTTTCTTT.

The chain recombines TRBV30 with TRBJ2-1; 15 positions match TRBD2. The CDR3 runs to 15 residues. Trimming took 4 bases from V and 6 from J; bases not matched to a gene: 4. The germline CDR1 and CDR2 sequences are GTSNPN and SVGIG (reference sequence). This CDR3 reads CAWTRTSGRVNEQFF. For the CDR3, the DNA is TGTGCCTGGACTCGGACTAGCGGGAGGGTCAATGAGCAGTTCTTC.

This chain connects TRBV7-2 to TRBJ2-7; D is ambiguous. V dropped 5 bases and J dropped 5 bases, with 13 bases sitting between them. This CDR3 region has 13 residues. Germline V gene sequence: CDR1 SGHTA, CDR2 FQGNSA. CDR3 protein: CASSPIWLDEQYF. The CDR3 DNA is TGTGCCAGCAGCCCCATCTGGTTAGACGAGCAGTACTTC.

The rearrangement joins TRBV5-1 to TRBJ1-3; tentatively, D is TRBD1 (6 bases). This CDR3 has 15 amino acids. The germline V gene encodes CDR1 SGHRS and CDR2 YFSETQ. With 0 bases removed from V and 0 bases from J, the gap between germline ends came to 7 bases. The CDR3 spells CASSLGDISGNTIYF. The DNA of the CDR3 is TGCGCCAGCAGCTTGGGGGACATCTCTGGAAACACCATATATTTT.